This entry lists 28 T cell receptor beta chains sequenced from one sample in a study of blood T cell repertoires in COVID-19. Generated by immunoSEQ multiplex PCR, the TCRdb table keeps only in-frame clones and is missing some. The sample lists some 90,000 clones, roughly 90% occurring once. The sample comprised peripheral blood. The origin of the receptors is a man between 50 and 59 years old with COVID-19, enrolled during active disease.

The chain couples TRBV11-2 to TRBJ2-1, with D possibly being TRBD1 (5 bases). In germline, CDR1 is SGHAT, CDR2 FQNNGV. V gave up 5 bases and J gave up 13 bases, with 21 bases separating them. The CDR3 sequence is 14 residues long. This chain's CDR3 is CASSILGAGYTQFF. In DNA, the CDR3 is TGTGCCAGCAGCATCCTTGGCGCAGGGTACACCCAGTTCTTC.

This clone has only a few counts. V and J are TRBV19 and TRBJ2-2; D gene ambiguous. Germline CDR1 LNHDA, CDR2 SQIVND (reference sequence). The CDR3 is 13 amino acids. V was clipped by 5 bases and J by 4 bases, with 8 bases between them. The DNA of the CDR3 is TGTGCCAGTAGTGTCTGGAGCACCGGGGAGCTGTTTTTT. This sequence encodes CASSVWSTGELFF.

CDR3 in DNA: TGCGCCAGCAGCTCACAGGGGACTAGCGGGGGCCTTTCCTACAATGAGCAGTTCTTC. Protein: CASSSQGTSGGLSYNEQFF. The genes are TRBV5-1 and TRBJ2-1; 14 bases are shared with TRBD2. There are 19 residues in the CDR3. Trimming removed 3 bases from V and 1 base from J; junction bases left unmatched: 9. Germline CDR1 is SGHRS and CDR2 is YFSETQ. The full variable domain, with the rest looked up from reference TRBV5-1 and TRBJ2-1, is KAGVTQTPRYLIKTRGQQVTLSCSPISGHRSVSWYQQTPGQGLQFLFEYFSETQRNKGNFPGRFSGRQFSNSRSEMNVSTLELGDSALYLCASSSQGTSGGLSYNEQFFGPGTRLTVL.

V and J are TRBV5-6 and TRBJ2-2; D possibly corresponds to TRBD2 (7 bases). CDR3 length: 16 residues. Looked up from germline, CDR1 is SGHDT and CDR2 is YYEEEE. The V end was cut by 2 bases, the J end by 4 bases, with 15 bases between. The CDR3 spells CASSFVRGATTGELFF. In DNA, the CDR3 is TGTGCCAGCAGCTTCGTCCGGGGGGCGACCACCGGGGAGCTGTTTTTT.

This clone was seen only a few times. The chain links TRBV7-2 to TRBJ2-2, with unresolved D. This CDR3 has 13 amino acids. The germline CDR1 and CDR2 sequences are SGHTA and FQGNSA. V gave up 3 bases and J gave up 1 base, with 3 bases separating them. The CDR3, as DNA: TGTGCCAGCAGCTTCGGGAACACCGGGGAGCTGTTTTTT. It specifies CASSFGNTGELFF.

The chain has TRBV27 and TRBJ2-2; 12 nucleotides match TRBD2. The germline CDR1 and CDR2 sequences are MNHEY and SMNVEV (reference sequence). V dropped 7 bases and J dropped 6; count of bases not matched to a gene: 6. The CDR3 has 15 residues. CDR3 nucleotide sequence: TGTGCCAGCAAACTAGCGGGGGGCCACTCCGGGGAGCTGTTTTTT. The encoded protein is CASKLAGGHSGELFF.

The J gene is TRBJ1-3, the V gene TRBV4-1; TRBD1 might be the D (5 bases). Germline CDR1 is MGHRA and CDR2 is YSYEKL. The CDR3 covers 14 residues. Between the trimmed V and J ends, which lost 2 bases and 8 bases, there was a span of 13 bases. CDR3 protein: CASSQQIGGDTIYF. CDR3 nucleotides: TGCGCCAGCAGCCAACAGATTGGGGGGGACACCATATATTTT.

The gene calls are TRBV7-8 and TRBJ1-6; TRBD1 aligns across 9 bases. J lost 6 bases, V lost 1 base, and 1 base had no gene match. CDR3 size: 15 residues. Looked up from germline, CDR1 is SGHVS and CDR2 is FQNEAQ. The chain's CDR3 is CASSLGQGGNSPLHF. Written as DNA, the CDR3 is TGTGCCAGCAGCTTAGGACAGGGGGGTAATTCACCCCTCCACTTT.

The V gene is TRBV19, the J gene TRBJ1-5, with 7 bases matching TRBD1. In germline, CDR1 is LNHDA, CDR2 SQIVND (reference sequence). There are 14 residues in the CDR3. V dropped 7 bases and J dropped 3; count of bases not matched to a gene: 6. This CDR3 reads CASTKGQYNQPQHF. The CDR3 DNA reads TGTGCCAGTACCAAGGGACAGTACAATCAGCCCCAGCATTTT.

The chain recombines TRBV5-6 with TRBJ1-1; TRBD1 matches at 7 bases. Germline loops: CDR1 SGHDT, CDR2 YYEEEE. Trimming removed 0 bases from V and 6 bases from J; junction bases left unmatched: 8. The CDR3 has 15 residues. Here the CDR3 DNA reads TGTGCCAGCAGCTTGGTACATCCCGGGACAGCTGAAGCTTTCTTT. Amino acids: CASSLVHPGTAEAFF.

The V call is TRBV9, the J call TRBJ1-6; TRBD1 matches 7 bases. After removal of 3 bases from V and 9 bases from J, the junction contained 9 bases not matched to a gene. Germline lookup yields CDR1 SGDLS and CDR2 YYNGEE. This CDR3 region has 15 residues. The DNA for the CDR3 is TGTGCCAGCAGCGCTCGACAGGGATCTGGTTCACCCCTCCACTTT. Encoded protein: CASSARQGSGSPLHF.

The chain carries TRBV7-2 and TRBJ1-5; D gene uncertain. This CDR3 is 15 amino acids long. V lost 3 bases and J 0 bases, leaving 9 bases between the germline ends. The germline V gene has CDR1 SGHTA and CDR2 FQGNSA. The CDR3 spells CASSFRLYSNQPQHF. CDR3 sequence (DNA): TGTGCCAGCAGCTTTCGACTCTATAGCAATCAGCCCCAGCATTTT.

The chain uses TRBV19 and TRBJ1-2; D gene ambiguous. Trimming removed 3 bases at V and 0 bases at J, with 11 bases between. The germline CDR1 and CDR2 sequences are LNHDA and SQIVND (reference sequence). CDR3 size: 15 residues. This chain's CDR3 is CASSMLDGANYGYTF. The CDR3 region has the DNA TGTGCCAGTAGTATGTTAGACGGGGCTAACTATGGCTACACCTTC.

V is TRBV7-2 and J is TRBJ1-2, with 9 bases that match TRBD1. Germline V gene lookup returns CDR1 SGHTA and CDR2 FQGNSA. The J segment lost 4 bases and the V segment lost 7 bases, leaving 13 bases of the junction unmatched. The CDR3 length is 16 residues. The CDR3 here is CASTARNTGGAYGYTF. CDR3 nucleotide sequence: TGTGCCAGCACCGCCAGGAATACAGGGGGCGCCTATGGCTACACCTTC.

The rearrangement links TRBV5-1 to TRBJ2-5, with 10 positions matching TRBD1. CDR1 is SGHRS and CDR2 is YFSETQ in the germline V gene. The CDR3 contains 15 residues. V shed 6 bases, J shed 5 bases, and the junction held 10 bases outside the gene matches. CDR3 sequence reads: CASTRTGGSEETQYF. CDR3 nucleotide sequence: TGCGCCAGCACTCGGACAGGGGGGAGTGAGGAGACCCAGTACTTC.

The genes are TRBV6-6 and TRBJ1-2; 7 bases agree with TRBD1. Germline values: CDR1 MNHNY, CDR2 SVGAGI (reference sequence). The V segment lost 6 bases and the J segment 5 bases; nucleotides outside the gene matches: 6. The CDR3 sequence is 13 residues long. The CDR3 protein is CASSPAGGYGYTF. The CDR3 DNA is TGTGCCAGCAGCCCAGCAGGGGGGTATGGCTACACCTTC.

This chain joins TRBV5-1 and TRBJ1-2; the D gene is possibly TRBD1 (6 bases). Trimming removed 1 base at V and 7 bases at J, with 20 bases between. This CDR3 spans 16 amino acids. CDR1 is SGHRS and CDR2 is YFSETQ in the germline V gene. The CDR3 reads CASSLSGTYGSGGYTF. The CDR3 DNA reads TGCGCCAGCAGCTTGTCCGGGACATACGGATCGGGTGGCTACACCTTC.

This chain uses TRBV6-5 with TRBJ1-5; 8 bases agree with TRBD1. Trimming removed 6 bases from V and 7 bases from J; junction bases left unmatched: 8. CDR3 length: 14 residues. CDR1 is MNHEY and CDR2 is SVGAGI in the germline V gene. The CDR3 loop reads CASRPGTGGQPQHF. For the CDR3, the DNA is TGTGCCAGCAGACCCGGGACAGGTGGGCAGCCCCAGCATTTT.

The V gene is TRBV14, the J gene TRBJ2-6, with 7 bases identical to TRBD1. V gave up 4 bases and J gave up 0 bases; unmatched junction bases: 9. This CDR3 has 18 amino acids. Germline-derived CDR1 and CDR2 are SGHDN and FVKESK. CDR3 amino acids: CASSLWTGRGSGANVLTF. The CDR3 bases are TGTGCCAGCAGCCTGTGGACAGGACGAGGCTCTGGGGCCAACGTCCTGACTTTC.

The chain couples TRBV19 to TRBJ1-5, with unresolved D. Trimming pared 1 base from V and 14 bases from J, leaving 12 bases between. The germline CDR1 and CDR2 sequences are LNHDA and SQIVND (reference sequence). There are 12 residues in the CDR3. CDR3 coding DNA: TGTGCCAGTAGTATAGCGGACTCACGGAAGCATTTT. This translates into CASSIADSRKHF.

The CDR3 DNA sequence: TGTGCCAGCAGTTACTCGGGGCAGGGCGACGAGCAGTACTTC. Translation: CASSYSGQGDEQYF. V usage is TRBV6-6 and J usage is TRBJ2-7; weak D call: TRBD1 (5 bases). Trimming stripped 0 bases from V and 5 bases from J, with 11 bases between. Germline V gene sequence: CDR1 MNHNY, CDR2 SVGAGI (reference sequence). The CDR3 spans 14 residues.

This clone was observed once. The rearrangement joins TRBV11-2 to TRBJ2-2; D might be TRBD1 (5 bases). This CDR3 contains 17 residues. The germline V gene encodes CDR1 SGHAT and CDR2 FQNNGV. V was pared by 2 bases and J by 4 bases, with 17 bases between. The CDR3, as DNA: TGTGCCAGCAGCTTAAGTTTTGGGGCAGTAGGCACCGGGGAGCTGTTTTTT. It yields the protein CASSLSFGAVGTGELFF.

The chain has TRBV11-2 and TRBJ2-1; D perhaps matches TRBD2 (6 bases). Germline CDR1 is SGHAT and CDR2 is FQNNGV. Trimming cost V 1 base and J 1 base, with 14 bases left between them. The CDR3 sequence is 17 residues long. The CDR3: CASSLVPGAGSYNEQFF. The CDR3 DNA is TGTGCCAGCAGCTTAGTGCCGGGAGCAGGGTCCTACAATGAGCAGTTCTTC. The variable domain in full, completed from reference TRBV11-2 and TRBJ2-1, reads EAGVAQSPRYKIIEKRQSVAFWCNPISGHATLYWYQQILGQGPKLLIQFQNNGVVDDSQLPKDRFSAERLKGVDSTLKIQPAKLEDSAVYLCASSLVPGAGSYNEQFFGPGTRLTVL.

This CDR3 is CASSHIRDRDSILPYEQYF. In nucleotides, the CDR3 is TGCGCCAGCAGTCACATAAGGGACAGGGACTCGATCCTTCCCTACGAGCAGTACTTC. V is TRBV23-1 and J is TRBJ2-7; 9 bases are a match to TRBD1. TRBV23-1 is reported as an ORF; its role is uncertain. The CDR3 is made up of 19 amino acids. The trim removed 3 bases at V and 2 bases at J, leaving 17 bases unmatched.

The chain carries TRBV9 and TRBJ2-7; possibly TRBD2 for D (6 bases). The CDR3 is 15 amino acids. CDR1 and CDR2 (germline): SGDLS, YYNGEE. Trimming removed 0 bases from V and 2 bases from J, with 12 bases in between. CDR3 nucleotide sequence: TGTGCCAGCAGCGTAGGGGGGAGGCACCCCTACGAGCAGTACTTC. Amino acid sequence: CASSVGGRHPYEQYF.

This chain connects TRBV11-2 to TRBJ2-5, with no clear D. Trimming cost V 2 bases and J 4 bases, with 17 bases left between them. In germline, CDR1 is SGHAT, CDR2 FQNNGV. The CDR3 is made up of 16 amino acids. As DNA, the CDR3 is TGTGCCAGCAGCTTATTCTGGAGTGACGGTGGAGAGACCCAGTACTTC. This encodes CASSLFWSDGGETQYF.

The chain employs TRBV4-1 and TRBJ2-2; 8 bases line up with TRBD1. Per the germline V gene, CDR1 is MGHRA and CDR2 is YSYEKL. V shed 4 bases, J shed 4 bases, and the junction held 8 bases outside the gene matches. The CDR3 covers 16 residues. The CDR3 DNA is TGCGCCAGCAGCCTCGCAGGACAGGGCATCACCGGGGAGCTGTTTTTT. Amino acids: CASSLAGQGITGELFF.

J is TRBJ2-7 and V is TRBV2, with D maybe TRBD1 (6 bases). Germline assignment: CDR1 SNHLY and CDR2 FYNNEI. This CDR3 region has 13 residues. The V and J ends lost 9 bases and 0 bases respectively, with 12 bases between them. CDR3 sequence (DNA): TGTGCCAGTTTCGACAGGAGCTCCTACGAGCAGTACTTC. Translation gives CASFDRSSYEQYF.